The clone carrying this T cell receptor beta chain was recorded a few times. Its matching antigen is unknown. The CDR3 length is 18 residues. Germline CDR1 reads SEHNR; CDR2 reads FQNEAQ (reference sequence). Trimming took off 3 bases at V and 1 base at J, with 18 bases between the two ends. The data belong to a study of Graves' ophthalmopathy and Graves' hyperthyroidism. Study-level results: Ophthalmopathy was separated from stable hyperthyroidism by a 13-signature model with 87.88% sensitivity and just under 84% specificity.

For repertoire sequencing, the TCR beta CDR3 regions were amplified from RNA transcripts. HTBI primers served in a first-round RT-PCR, which a second-round multiplex PCR followed. Each CDR3 protein is one row after TCRdb ran MiXCR on the multiplex PCR reads. Among 900,000 to 1,200,000 distinct CDR3 sequences listed, approximately 35% were seen once. Included hyperthyroidism patients were aged 18 to 65 and newly diagnosed (under 2 months' duration). Other autoimmune diseases, uncontrolled infections, pregnancy and lactation each led to patient exclusion. Orbital computed tomography and thyroid ultrasound, along with TRAb, serum thyroxine and clinical symptoms, underpinned diagnosis.

This sequence originates from an adult man with Graves' hyperthyroidism. V is TRBV7-9 and J is TRBJ2-2; the D is unclear. The sequencing sample was made of peripheral blood or thyroid tissue (not recorded which). CDR3 in DNA: TGTGCCAGCAGCTTCCGTTCGGCCAGATTAATGAACACCGGGGAGCTGTTTTTT. Its protein product is CASSFRSARLMNTGELFF.